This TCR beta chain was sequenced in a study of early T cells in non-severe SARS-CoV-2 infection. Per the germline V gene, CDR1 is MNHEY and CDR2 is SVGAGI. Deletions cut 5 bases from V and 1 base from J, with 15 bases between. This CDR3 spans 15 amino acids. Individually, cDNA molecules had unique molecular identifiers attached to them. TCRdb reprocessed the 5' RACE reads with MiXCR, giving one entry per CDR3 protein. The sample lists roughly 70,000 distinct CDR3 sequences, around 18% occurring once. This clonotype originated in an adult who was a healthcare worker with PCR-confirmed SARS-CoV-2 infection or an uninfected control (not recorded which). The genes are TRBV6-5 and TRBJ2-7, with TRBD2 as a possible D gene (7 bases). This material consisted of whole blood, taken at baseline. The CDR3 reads CASSGGGGFSYEQYF. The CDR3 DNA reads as TGTGCCAGCAGTGGGGGAGGGGGATTTTCCTACGAGCAGTACTTC.